This entry is about one T cell receptor beta chain. Only in-frame clones appear in the TCRdb table, and some are missing; sequencing was by immunoSEQ multiplex PCR. The table includes around 200,000 clones, 80% to 85% detected once. These data belong to a study of blood T cell repertoires in COVID-19. Study information: Samples of COVID-19 (acute and convalescent) were obtained from the United States, Italy and Spain. Sample material is recorded as cDNA or gDNA derived from T cells, B-cell-depleted T cells, or PBMCs.

The V gene's germline CDR1 is MDHEN and CDR2 SYDVKM. CDR3 length: 12 amino acids. Trimming pared 6 bases from V and 9 bases from J, leaving 14 bases between. V gene TRBV28 combines with J gene TRBJ1-1; a possible D gene is TRBD1 (5 bases). This clonotype was sampled from a woman older than 75 with active or convalescent COVID-19. Sequencing used peripheral blood. The CDR3 is CASRTPGFQAFF. DNA of the CDR3: TGTGCCAGCAGGACTCCAGGGTTTCAAGCTTTCTTT.